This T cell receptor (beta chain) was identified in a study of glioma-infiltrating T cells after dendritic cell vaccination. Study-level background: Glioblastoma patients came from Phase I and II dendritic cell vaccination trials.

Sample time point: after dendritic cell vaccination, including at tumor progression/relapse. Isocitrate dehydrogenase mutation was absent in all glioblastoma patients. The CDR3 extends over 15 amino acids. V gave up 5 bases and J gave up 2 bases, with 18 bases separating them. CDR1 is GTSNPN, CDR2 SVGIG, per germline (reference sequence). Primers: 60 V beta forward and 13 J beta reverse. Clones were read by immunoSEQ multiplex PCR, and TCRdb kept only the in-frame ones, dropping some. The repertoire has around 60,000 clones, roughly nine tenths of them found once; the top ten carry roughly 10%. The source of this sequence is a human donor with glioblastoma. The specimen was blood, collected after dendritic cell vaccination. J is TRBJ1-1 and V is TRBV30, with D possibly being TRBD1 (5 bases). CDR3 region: CAWLELRQKNTEAFF. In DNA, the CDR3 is TGTGCCTGGCTAGAACTTAGACAGAAAAACACTGAAGCTTTCTTT.